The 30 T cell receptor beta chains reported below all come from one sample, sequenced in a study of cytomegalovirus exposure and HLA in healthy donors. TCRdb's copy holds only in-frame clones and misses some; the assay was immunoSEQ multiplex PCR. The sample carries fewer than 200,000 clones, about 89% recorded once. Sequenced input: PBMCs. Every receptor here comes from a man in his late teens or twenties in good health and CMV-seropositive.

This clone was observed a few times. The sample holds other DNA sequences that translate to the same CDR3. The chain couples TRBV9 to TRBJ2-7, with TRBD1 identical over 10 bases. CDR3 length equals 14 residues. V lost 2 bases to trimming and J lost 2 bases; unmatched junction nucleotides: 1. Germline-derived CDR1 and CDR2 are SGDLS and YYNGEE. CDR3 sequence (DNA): TGTGCCAGCAGCGTGGGACAGGGGACCTACGAGCAGTACTTC. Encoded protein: CASSVGQGTYEQYF.

The CDR3 region has the DNA TGTGCCAGCAGTATAGGACTCGGCAGTCAAGAGACCCAGTACTTC. It encodes CASSIGLGSQETQYF. The J gene is TRBJ2-5, the V gene TRBV6-6; a weak D match, TRBD2 (5 bases). V lost 5 bases and J 2 bases, leaving 15 bases between the germline ends. Germline V gives CDR1 MNHNY, CDR2 SVGAGI (reference sequence). The CDR3 spans 15 residues.

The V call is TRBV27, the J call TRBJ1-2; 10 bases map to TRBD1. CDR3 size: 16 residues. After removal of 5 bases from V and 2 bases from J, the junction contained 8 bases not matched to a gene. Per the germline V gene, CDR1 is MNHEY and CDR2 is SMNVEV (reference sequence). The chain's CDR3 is CASSRIGTGENYGYTF. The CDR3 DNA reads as TGTGCCAGCAGTCGAATCGGGACAGGGGAGAACTATGGCTACACCTTC.

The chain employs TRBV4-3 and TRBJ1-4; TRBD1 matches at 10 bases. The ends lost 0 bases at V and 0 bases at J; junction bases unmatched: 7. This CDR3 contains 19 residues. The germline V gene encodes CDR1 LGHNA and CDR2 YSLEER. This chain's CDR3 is CASSQDVLDRGSTNEKLFF. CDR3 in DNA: TGCGCCAGCAGCCAAGATGTTTTGGACAGGGGGTCAACTAATGAAAAACTGTTTTTT.

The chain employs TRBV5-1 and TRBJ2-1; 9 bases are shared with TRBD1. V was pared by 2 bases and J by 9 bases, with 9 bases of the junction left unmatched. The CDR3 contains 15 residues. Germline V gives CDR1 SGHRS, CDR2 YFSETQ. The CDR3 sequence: CASSFRGQGIGEQFF. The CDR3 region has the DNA TGCGCCAGCAGCTTCCGGGGACAGGGAATAGGTGAGCAGTTCTTC. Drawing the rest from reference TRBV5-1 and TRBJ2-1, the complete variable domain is KAGVTQTPRYLIKTRGQQVTLSCSPISGHRSVSWYQQTPGQGLQFLFEYFSETQRNKGNFPGRFSGRQFSNSRSEMNVSTLELGDSALYLCASSFRGQGIGEQFFGPGTRLTVL.

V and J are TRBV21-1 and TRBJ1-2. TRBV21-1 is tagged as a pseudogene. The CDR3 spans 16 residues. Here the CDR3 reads CASSKARRCVNYGYTF. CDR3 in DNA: TGTGCCAGCAGCAAAGCGAGGAGATGCGTTAACTATGGCTACACCTTC.

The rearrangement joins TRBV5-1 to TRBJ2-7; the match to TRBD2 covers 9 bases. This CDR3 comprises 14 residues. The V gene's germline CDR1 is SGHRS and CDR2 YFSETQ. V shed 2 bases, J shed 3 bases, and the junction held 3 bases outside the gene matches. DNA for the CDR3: TGCGCCAGCAGCTTCGGGACTAGCAGCTACGAGCAGTACTTC. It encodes CASSFGTSSYEQYF.

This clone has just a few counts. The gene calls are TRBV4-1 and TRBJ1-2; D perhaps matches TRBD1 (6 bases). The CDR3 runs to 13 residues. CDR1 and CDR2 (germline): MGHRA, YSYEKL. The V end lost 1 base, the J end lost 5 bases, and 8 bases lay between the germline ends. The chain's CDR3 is CASSQVQGYGYTF. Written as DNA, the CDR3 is TGCGCCAGCAGCCAAGTACAGGGATATGGCTACACCTTC.

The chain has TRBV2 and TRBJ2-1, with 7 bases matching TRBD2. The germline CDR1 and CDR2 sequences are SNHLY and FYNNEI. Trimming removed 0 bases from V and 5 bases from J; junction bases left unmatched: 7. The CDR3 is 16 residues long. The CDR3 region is CASSEALAPSDNEQFF. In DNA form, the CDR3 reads TGTGCCAGCAGTGAAGCACTAGCGCCCTCAGACAATGAGCAGTTCTTC.

The CDR3 region is CASSQGQGGRYTEAFF. The CDR3 DNA reads TGTGCCAGCTCACAAGGACAGGGGGGGAGGTACACTGAAGCTTTCTTT. The gene calls are TRBV18 and TRBJ1-1; TRBD1 matches 10 bases. The CDR3 is made up of 16 amino acids. With 4 bases clipped from V and 3 bases from J, the junction kept 8 bases outside the gene matches. Germline CDR1 is KGHSH and CDR2 is LQKENI. The complete variable domain, with remaining parts taken from reference TRBV18 and TRBJ1-1, reads NAGVMQNPRHLVRRRGQEARLRCSPMKGHSHVYWYRQLPEEGLKFMVYLQKENIIDESGMPKERFSAEFPKEGPSILRIQQVVRGDSAAYFCASSQGQGGRYTEAFFGQGTRLTVV.

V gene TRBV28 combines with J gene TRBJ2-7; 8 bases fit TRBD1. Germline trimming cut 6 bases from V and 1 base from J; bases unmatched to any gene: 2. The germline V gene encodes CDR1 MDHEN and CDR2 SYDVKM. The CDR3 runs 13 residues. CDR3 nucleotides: TGTGCCAGCAGAAGACAGGGGTCCTACGAGCAGTACTTC. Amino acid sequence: CASRRQGSYEQYF.

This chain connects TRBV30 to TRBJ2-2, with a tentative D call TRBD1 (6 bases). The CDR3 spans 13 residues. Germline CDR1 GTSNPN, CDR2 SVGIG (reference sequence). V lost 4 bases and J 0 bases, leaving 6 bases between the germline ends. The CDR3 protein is CAWNRANTGELFF. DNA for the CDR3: TGTGCCTGGAACAGGGCGAACACCGGGGAGCTGTTTTTT. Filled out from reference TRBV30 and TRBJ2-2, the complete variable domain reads SQTIHQWPATLVQPVGSPLSLECTVEGTSNPNLYWYRQAAGRGLQLLFYSVGIGQISSEVPQNLSASRPQDRQFILSSKKLLLSDSGFYLCAWNRANTGELFFGEGSRLTVL.

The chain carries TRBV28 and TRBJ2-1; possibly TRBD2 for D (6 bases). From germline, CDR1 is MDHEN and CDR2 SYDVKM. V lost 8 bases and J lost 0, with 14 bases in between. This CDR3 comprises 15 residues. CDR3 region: CASFSDGSSYNEQFF. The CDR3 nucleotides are TGTGCCAGCTTTTCGGACGGGAGCTCCTACAATGAGCAGTTCTTC.

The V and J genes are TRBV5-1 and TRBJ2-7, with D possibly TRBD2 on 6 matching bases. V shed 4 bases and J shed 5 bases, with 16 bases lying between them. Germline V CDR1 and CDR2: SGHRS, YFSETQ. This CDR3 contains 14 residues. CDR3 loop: CASSAGRGVDEQYF. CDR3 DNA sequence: TGCGCCAGCAGCGCGGGGCGTGGGGTCGACGAGCAGTACTTC. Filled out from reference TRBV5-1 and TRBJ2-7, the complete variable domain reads KAGVTQTPRYLIKTRGQQVTLSCSPISGHRSVSWYQQTPGQGLQFLFEYFSETQRNKGNFPGRFSGRQFSNSRSEMNVSTLELGDSALYLCASSAGRGVDEQYFGPGTRLTVT.

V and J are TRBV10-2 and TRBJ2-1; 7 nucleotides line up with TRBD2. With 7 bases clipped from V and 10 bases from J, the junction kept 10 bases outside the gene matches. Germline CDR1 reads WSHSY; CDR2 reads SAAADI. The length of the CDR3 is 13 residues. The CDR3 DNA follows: TGCGCCAGCACGCGGCTAGCGGTCGAAGAGCAGTTCTTC. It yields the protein CASTRLAVEEQFF.

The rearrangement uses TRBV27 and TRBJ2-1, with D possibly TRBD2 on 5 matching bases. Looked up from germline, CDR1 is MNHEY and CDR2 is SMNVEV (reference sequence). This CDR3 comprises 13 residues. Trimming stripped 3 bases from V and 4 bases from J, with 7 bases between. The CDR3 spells CASSLGGYNEQFF. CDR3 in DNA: TGTGCCAGCAGTTTGGGCGGGTACAATGAGCAGTTCTTC.

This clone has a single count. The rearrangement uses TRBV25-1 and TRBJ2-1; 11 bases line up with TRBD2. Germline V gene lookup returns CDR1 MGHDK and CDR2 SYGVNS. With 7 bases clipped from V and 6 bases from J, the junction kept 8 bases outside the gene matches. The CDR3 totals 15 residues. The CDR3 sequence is CASTFSLAGGNEQFF. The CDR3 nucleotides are TGTGCCAGCACCTTTAGTCTAGCGGGGGGCAATGAGCAGTTCTTC.

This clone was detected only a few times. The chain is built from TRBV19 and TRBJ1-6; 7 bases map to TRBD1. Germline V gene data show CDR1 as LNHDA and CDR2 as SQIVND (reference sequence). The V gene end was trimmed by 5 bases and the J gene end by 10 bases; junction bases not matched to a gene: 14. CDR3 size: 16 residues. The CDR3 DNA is TGTGCCAGTAGTCCCAGGGACAGTTATGGACGGTCACCCCTCCACTTT. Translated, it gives CASSPRDSYGRSPLHF.

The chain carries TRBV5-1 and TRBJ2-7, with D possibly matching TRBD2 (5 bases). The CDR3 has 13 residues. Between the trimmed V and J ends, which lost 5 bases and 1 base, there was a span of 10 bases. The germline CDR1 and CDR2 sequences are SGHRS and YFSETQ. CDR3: CASSRTGSYEQYF. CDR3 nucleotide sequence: TGCGCCAGCAGTAGGACGGGGTCCTACGAGCAGTACTTC. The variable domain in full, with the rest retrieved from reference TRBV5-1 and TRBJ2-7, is KAGVTQTPRYLIKTRGQQVTLSCSPISGHRSVSWYQQTPGQGLQFLFEYFSETQRNKGNFPGRFSGRQFSNSRSEMNVSTLELGDSALYLCASSRTGSYEQYFGPGTRLTVT.

In nucleotides, the CDR3 is TGTGCCAGCAGCGTAGTCGCAGAGGACTCTGGAAACACCATATATTTT. As protein: CASSVVAEDSGNTIYF. The chain carries TRBV9 and TRBJ1-3; D not certain. The ends were cut back, 0 bases at V and 0 bases at J, with 10 bases in the middle. This CDR3 is built from 16 residues. The germline V gene has CDR1 SGDLS and CDR2 YYNGEE.

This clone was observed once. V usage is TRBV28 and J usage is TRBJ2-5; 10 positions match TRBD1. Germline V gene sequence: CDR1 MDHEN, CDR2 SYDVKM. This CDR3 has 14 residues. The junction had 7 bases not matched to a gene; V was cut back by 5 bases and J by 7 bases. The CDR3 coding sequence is TGTGCCAGCAGTGGGACAGGGGTTGTGGTGACCCAGTACTTC. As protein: CASSGTGVVVTQYF.

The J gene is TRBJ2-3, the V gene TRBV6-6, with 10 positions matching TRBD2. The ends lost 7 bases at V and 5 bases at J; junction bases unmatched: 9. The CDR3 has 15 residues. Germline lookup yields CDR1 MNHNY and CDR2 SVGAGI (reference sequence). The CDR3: CASTLAGALGDTQYF. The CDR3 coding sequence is TGTGCCAGCACCCTAGCGGGAGCCTTAGGAGATACGCAGTATTTT.

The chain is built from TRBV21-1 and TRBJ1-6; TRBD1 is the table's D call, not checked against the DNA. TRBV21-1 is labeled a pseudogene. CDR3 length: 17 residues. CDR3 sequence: CASSSVNRSSYNSPLHF. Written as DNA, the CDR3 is TGTGCCAGCAGCTCAGTGAACAGGAGCTCCTATAATTCACCCCTCCACTTT.

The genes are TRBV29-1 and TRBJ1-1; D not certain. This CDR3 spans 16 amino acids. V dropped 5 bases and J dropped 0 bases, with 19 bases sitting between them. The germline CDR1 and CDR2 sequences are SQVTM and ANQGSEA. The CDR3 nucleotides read TGCAGCGTTTTCCAGCTGCCTGCGGGGTTGAACACTGAAGCTTTCTTT. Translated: CSVFQLPAGLNTEAFF.

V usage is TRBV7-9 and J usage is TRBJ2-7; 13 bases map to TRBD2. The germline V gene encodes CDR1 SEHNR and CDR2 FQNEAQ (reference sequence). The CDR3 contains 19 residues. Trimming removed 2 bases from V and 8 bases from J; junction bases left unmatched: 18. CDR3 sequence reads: CASSLFVGLAGRHSVKQYF. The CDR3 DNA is TGTGCCAGCAGCTTATTTGTGGGACTAGCGGGACGACATTCGGTGAAGCAGTACTTC.

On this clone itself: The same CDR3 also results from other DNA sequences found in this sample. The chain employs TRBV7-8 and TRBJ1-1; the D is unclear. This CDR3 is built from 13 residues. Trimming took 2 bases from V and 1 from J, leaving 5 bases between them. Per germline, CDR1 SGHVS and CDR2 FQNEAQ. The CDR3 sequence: CASSLSGNTEAFF. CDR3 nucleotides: TGTGCCAGCAGCTTATCAGGGAACACTGAAGCTTTCTTT. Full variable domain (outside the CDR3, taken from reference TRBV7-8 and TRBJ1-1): GAGVSQSPRYKVAKRGQDVALRCDPISGHVSLFWYQQALGQGPEFLTYFQNEAQLDKSGLPSDRFFAERPEGSVSTLKIQRTQQEDSAVYLCASSLSGNTEAFFGQGTRLTVV.

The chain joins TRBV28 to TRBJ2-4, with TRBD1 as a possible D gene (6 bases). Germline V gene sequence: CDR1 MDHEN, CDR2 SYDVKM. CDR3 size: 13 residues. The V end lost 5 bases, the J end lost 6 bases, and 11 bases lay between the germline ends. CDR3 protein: CASSPTTGNIQYF. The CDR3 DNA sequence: TGTGCCAGCAGTCCCACGACAGGAAACATTCAGTACTTC.

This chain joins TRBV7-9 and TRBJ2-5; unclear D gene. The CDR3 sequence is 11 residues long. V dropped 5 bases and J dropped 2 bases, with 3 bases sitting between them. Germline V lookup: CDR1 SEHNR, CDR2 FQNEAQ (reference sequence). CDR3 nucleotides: TGTGCCAGCAGCATACAAGAGACCCAGTACTTC. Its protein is CASSIQETQYF. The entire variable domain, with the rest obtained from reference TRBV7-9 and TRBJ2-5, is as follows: DTGVSQNPRHKITKRGQNVTFRCDPISEHNRLYWYRQTLGQGPEFLTYFQNEAQLEKSRLLSDRFSAERPKGSFSTLEIQRTEQGDSAMYLCASSIQETQYFGPGTRLLVL.

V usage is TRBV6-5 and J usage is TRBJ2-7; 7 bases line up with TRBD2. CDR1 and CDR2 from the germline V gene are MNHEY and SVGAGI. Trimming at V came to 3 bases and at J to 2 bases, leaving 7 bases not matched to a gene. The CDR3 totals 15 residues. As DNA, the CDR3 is TGTGCCAGCAGTTATGGCGGGAGTGTTACCTACGAGCAGTACTTC. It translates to CASSYGGSVTYEQYF.

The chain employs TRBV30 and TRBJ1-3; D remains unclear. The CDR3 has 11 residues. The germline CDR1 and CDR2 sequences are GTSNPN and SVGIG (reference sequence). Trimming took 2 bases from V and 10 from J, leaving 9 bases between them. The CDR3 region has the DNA TGTGCCTGGAGTATTAGCGGAACCATATATTTT. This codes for CAWSISGTIYF.